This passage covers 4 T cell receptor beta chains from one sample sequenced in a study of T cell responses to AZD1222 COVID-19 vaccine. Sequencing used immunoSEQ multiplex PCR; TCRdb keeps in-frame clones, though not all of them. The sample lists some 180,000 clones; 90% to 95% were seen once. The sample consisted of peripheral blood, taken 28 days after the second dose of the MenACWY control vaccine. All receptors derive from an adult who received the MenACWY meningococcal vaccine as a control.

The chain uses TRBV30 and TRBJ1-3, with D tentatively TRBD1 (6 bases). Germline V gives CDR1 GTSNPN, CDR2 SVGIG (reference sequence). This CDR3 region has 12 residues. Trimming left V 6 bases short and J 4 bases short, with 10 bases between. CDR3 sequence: CACQGSGNTIYF. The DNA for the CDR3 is TGTGCCTGTCAGGGGTCGGGAAACACCATATATTTT.

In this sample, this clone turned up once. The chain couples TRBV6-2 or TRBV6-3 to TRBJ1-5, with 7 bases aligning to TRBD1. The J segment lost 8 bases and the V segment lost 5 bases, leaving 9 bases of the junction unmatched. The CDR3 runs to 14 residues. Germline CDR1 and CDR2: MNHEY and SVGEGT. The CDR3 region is CASSPRTGGEPQHF. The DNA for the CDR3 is TGTGCCAGCAGTCCGAGGACAGGAGGAGAGCCCCAGCATTTT.

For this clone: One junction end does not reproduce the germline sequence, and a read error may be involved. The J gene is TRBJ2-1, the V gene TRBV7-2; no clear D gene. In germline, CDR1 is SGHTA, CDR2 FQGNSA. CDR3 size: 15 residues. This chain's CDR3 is CASTLNPGLYNEQFF. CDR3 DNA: TGTGCCAGCACCTTAAACCCGGGTCTCTACAATGAGCAGTTCTTC. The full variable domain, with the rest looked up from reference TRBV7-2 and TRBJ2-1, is GAGVSQSPSNKVTEKGKDVELRCDPISGHTALYWYRQSLGQGLEFLIYFQGNSAPDKSGLPSDRFSAERTGGSVSTLTIQRTQQEDSAVYLCASTLNPGLYNEQFFGPGTRLTVL.

The CDR3 nucleotides read TGTGCCATCAGGGAGACTAGCGGGAGCTACAATGAGCAGTTCTTC. Its protein product is CAIRETSGSYNEQFF. The chain carries TRBV10-3 and TRBJ2-1; 12 bases agree with TRBD2. The V gene's germline CDR1 is ENHRY and CDR2 SYGVKD. The CDR3 covers 15 residues. V shed 6 bases, J shed 3 bases, and the junction held 3 bases outside the gene matches.